The clone carrying this TCR beta chain occurred a few times. Antigen: not known. CDR3 length: 13 amino acids. Germline V gene data show CDR1 as SNHLY and CDR2 as FYNNEI. This entry comes from a study of blood T cells in healthy people across ages. Sample-barcoded 5' priming and a J-beta primer mix drove a second PCR of roughly 7 to 11 cycles. Each CDR3 protein gets one entry after TCRdb re-called the 5' RACE reads with MiXCR. The table records hundreds of thousands of distinct CDR3 sequences, around 36% of them present only once. General study points: Per million T cells, TCR beta diversity dropped roughly linearly as age increased.

The clonotype originates from a man between 18 and 35 years old in good health. The V call is TRBV2, the J call TRBJ2-7; D remains unclear. The J call may be wrong; the DNA end is better matched by TRBJ2-5. Specimen: blood. This chain's CDR3 is CASSESRCETQYF. CDR3 DNA: TGTGCCAGCAGTGAATCTAGGTGTGAGACCCAGTACTTC.